The 2 T cell receptor beta chains below all came from one sample that was sequenced in a study of cytomegalovirus exposure and HLA in healthy donors. Researchers ran the PCR with 60 Vbeta and 13 Jbeta primers. The table came from immunoSEQ multiplex PCR; TCRdb's copy has only in-frame clones and leaves some out. The data contain around 200,000 clones, more than 85% of them singletons. Material for sequencing was PBMCs. These receptors all come from a woman between 18 and 30 years old in good health and CMV-seronegative.

Remarks on this clone: At one boundary the junction diverges from the germline segment, which might be a read error. Different DNA sequences within this sample yield the same CDR3. The chain combines TRBV11-2 with TRBJ2-7; D may be TRBD2 (6 bases). The CDR3 totals 14 residues. Germline lookup yields CDR1 SGHAT and CDR2 FQNNGV. CDR3 sequence: CASSPSVGGGEQYF. CDR3 coding DNA: TGCGCCAGCAGCCCTAGTGTGGGTGGGGGGGAGCAGTACTTC.

The V and J genes are TRBV7-9 and TRBJ2-7; possibly TRBD1 for D (6 bases). The V gene lost 5 bases and the J gene lost 4 bases, with 21 bases spanning the gap. The CDR3 is 16 residues long. Germline V gene data show CDR1 as SEHNR and CDR2 as FQNEAQ (reference sequence). The CDR3 DNA reads TGTGCCAGCAGCGCCTCACAGGGATGGGGCTTATACGAGCAGTACTTC. Translation gives CASSASQGWGLYEQYF.